This T cell receptor (beta chain) was recovered during a study of blood T cell repertoires in COVID-19. In the study overall: The origin of the acute and convalescent COVID-19 samples was the United States, Italy and Spain. In each case, the material was cDNA or gDNA derived from T cells, B-cell-depleted T cells, or PBMCs.

This clone was seen a handful of times. Authors' processing steps: Estimation of nucleated cell counts relied on the amplification of reference gene primers. Clones were sequenced by immunoSEQ multiplex PCR, and TCRdb holds only the in-frame ones, with some missing. V, J and clone size are taken as reported in that table, and D and trimming were inferred from the DNA itself. The table records under 200,000 clones, around 90% of them present only once. Seattle enrolled patients during active infection and tracked them longitudinally. V shed 0 bases and J shed 3 bases, with 19 bases lying between them. Germline CDR1 and CDR2: SGDLS and YYNGEE. The CDR3 is 17 residues long.

Material: peripheral blood. The sequence was obtained from a man younger than 35 with COVID-19, enrolled during active disease. The gene calls are TRBV9 and TRBJ2-7; D is unclear. CDR3 amino acids: CASSVGPRGWVNYEQYF. CDR3 DNA sequence: TGTGCCAGCAGCGTAGGGCCCAGAGGCTGGGTGAACTACGAGCAGTACTTC.